One T cell receptor (beta chain) is described in this entry. The assay was immunoSEQ multiplex PCR, and TCRdb's table has in-frame clones only and misses some. The sample lists 140,000 to 150,000 clones, 70% to 90% occurring once. These data belong to a study of blood T cell repertoires in COVID-19. V lost 4 bases, J lost 2 bases, and 3 bases stayed unmatched. Germline V gene sequence: CDR1 MGHRA, CDR2 YSYEKL. The CDR3 has 15 residues. The TCR was taken from a human donor with acute or convalescent COVID-19. The donor label of this sample is uncertain. Sequenced: peripheral blood. The rearrangement uses TRBV4-1 and TRBJ2-3; 10 nucleotides match TRBD2. The CDR3 region is CASSLLAGVTDTQYF. CDR3 nucleotides: TGCGCCAGCAGCCTCCTAGCGGGAGTCACAGATACGCAGTATTTT.